These 29 T cell receptor beta chains came from one sample sequenced in a study of blood T cell repertoires in COVID-19. The table came from immunoSEQ multiplex PCR; TCRdb's copy has only in-frame clones and leaves some out. The sample holds about 140,000 clones, about 86% seen once. Sequences were obtained from peripheral blood. The receptor set was obtained from a human donor in a cohort sampled during active COVID-19.

The chain links TRBV27 to TRBJ2-6; D remains ambiguous. V dropped 4 bases and J dropped 0 bases, with 7 bases sitting between them. The germline gives CDR1 MNHEY, CDR2 SMNVEV (reference sequence). The CDR3 contains 15 residues. CDR3 protein: CASSYGSSGANVLTF. CDR3 bases: TGTGCCAGCAGTTACGGGTCCTCTGGGGCCAACGTCCTGACTTTC.

With respect to this clone: Compared with germline, one end of the junction differs, possibly owing to a read error. The same CDR3 can be traced to other DNA sequences in this sample. This chain joins TRBV7-2 and TRBJ2-2, with 10 positions matching TRBD2. This CDR3 comprises 15 residues. Germline values: CDR1 SGHTA, CDR2 FQGNSA. The CDR3 protein is CASSLAGVGTGELFF. The CDR3 nucleotides are TGTGCCAGCAGCCTAGCGGGAGTTGGCACCGGGGAGCTGTTTTTT. The entire variable domain, with the rest obtained from reference TRBV7-2 and TRBJ2-2, is as follows: GAGVSQSPSNKVTEKGKDVELRCDPISGHTALYWYRQSLGQGLEFLIYFQGNSAPDKSGLPSDRFSAERTGGSVSTLTIQRTQQEDSAVYLCASSLAGVGTGELFFGEGSRLTVL.

The gene calls are TRBV2 and TRBJ1-6; 10 bases map to TRBD1. This CDR3 has 13 residues. V lost 10 bases and J lost 9; bases outside the gene matches: 6. CDR1 is SNHLY, CDR2 FYNNEI, per germline. CDR3 DNA: TGTGCCAAGGACAGGGGGAAGGGTTCACCCCTCCACTTT. Its protein is CAKDRGKGSPLHF.

The chain has TRBV29-1 and TRBJ2-7, with TRBD1 matching 7 bases. The junction had 5 bases not matched to a gene; V was cut back by 6 bases and J by 3 bases. This CDR3 is 12 amino acids long. Per the germline V gene, CDR1 is SQVTM and CDR2 is ANQGSEA. CDR3 nucleotide sequence: TGCAGCGTCGGGACAGAACTCTACGAGCAGTACTTC. Its translation is CSVGTELYEQYF.

V gene TRBV2 combines with J gene TRBJ2-2; D perhaps matches TRBD2 (5 bases). The V and J ends lost 7 bases and 5 bases respectively, with 14 bases between them. The germline V gene has CDR1 SNHLY and CDR2 FYNNEI. This CDR3 has 14 residues. CDR3 coding DNA: TGTGCCAGCAACGAGGGTCTAAGGACCGGGGAGCTGTTTTTT. It specifies CASNEGLRTGELFF.

V and J are TRBV7-9 and TRBJ1-3, with D uncertain. Germline V gene sequence: CDR1 SEHNR, CDR2 FQNEAQ (reference sequence). Between the trimmed V and J ends, which lost 5 bases and 4 bases, there was a span of 15 bases. CDR3 length: 15 amino acids. The CDR3 coding sequence is TGTGCCAGCAGCCGACAAGTCGAACGGGGAAACACCATATATTTT. This sequence encodes CASSRQVERGNTIYF.

CDR3: CAISEVMGNPIKPQHF. CDR3 DNA sequence: TGTGCCATCAGTGAGGTAATGGGCAATCCGATCAAGCCCCAGCATTTT. The V and J genes are TRBV10-3 and TRBJ1-5; D call uncertain. CDR3 size: 16 residues. Germline V gene data show CDR1 as ENHRY and CDR2 as SYGVKD. V was trimmed by 2 bases and J by 8 bases, leaving 19 bases between them.

The chain has TRBV27 and TRBJ2-1; the match to TRBD2 covers 11 bases. V shed 2 bases, J shed 4 bases, and the junction held 10 bases outside the gene matches. CDR1 is MNHEY, CDR2 SMNVEV, per germline (reference sequence). This CDR3 contains 18 residues. CDR3 loop: CASSLSPGLAGPYNEQFF. The CDR3 nucleotides are TGTGCCAGCAGTTTAAGTCCTGGACTAGCGGGTCCATACAATGAGCAGTTCTTC.

V is TRBV19 and J is TRBJ2-1; 13 bases line up with TRBD2. The V gene end was trimmed by 6 bases and the J gene end by 4 bases; junction bases not matched to a gene: 3. CDR3 size: 15 residues. Germline CDR1 LNHDA, CDR2 SQIVND (reference sequence). The chain's CDR3 is CASRLLAGGYNEQFF. The DNA for the CDR3 is TGTGCCAGTAGGTTACTAGCGGGAGGGTACAATGAGCAGTTCTTC.

The CDR3, as DNA: TGTGCCAGTGGGGGGAATCGAGAAAAACTGTTTTTT. It translates to CASGGNREKLFF. V usage is TRBV28 and J usage is TRBJ1-4; D is perhaps TRBD1 (5 bases). The V end was cut by 9 bases, the J end by 8 bases, with 13 bases between. Looked up from germline, CDR1 is MDHEN and CDR2 is SYDVKM. The CDR3 covers 12 residues.

This chain joins TRBV5-6 and TRBJ2-1; 9 bases are shared with TRBD1. The junction had 4 bases not matched to a gene; V was cut back by 0 bases and J by 6 bases. This CDR3 spans 15 amino acids. CDR1 SGHDT and CDR2 YYEEEE come from the germline V gene. Written as DNA, the CDR3 is TGTGCCAGCAGCTTGGTGGACAGGGGAGGCAATGAGCAGTTCTTC. Protein product: CASSLVDRGGNEQFF.

The V gene is TRBV4-1, the J gene TRBJ1-2; 7 nucleotides agree with TRBD1. Germline loops: CDR1 MGHRA, CDR2 YSYEKL. V lost 0 bases, J lost 2 bases, and 6 bases stayed unmatched. This CDR3 comprises 16 residues. The DNA for the CDR3 is TGCGCCAGCAGCCAAGATCGGAGAGGGGGCAACTATGGCTACACCTTC. Its protein is CASSQDRRGGNYGYTF.

This clone was detected a few times. V and J are TRBV19 and TRBJ2-3; D perhaps matches TRBD1 (5 bases). V lost 6 bases and J lost 2, with 12 bases in between. The length of the CDR3 is 14 residues. Germline CDR1 and CDR2: LNHDA and SQIVND (reference sequence). DNA of the CDR3: TGTGCCAGTAGAGGGGAAACGCACACAGATACGCAGTATTTT. This translates into CASRGETHTDTQYF.

The chain joins TRBV25-1 to TRBJ2-7, with 14 positions matching TRBD2. Germline trimming cut 3 bases from V and 2 bases from J; bases unmatched to any gene: 9. The CDR3 sequence is 18 residues long. CDR1 is MGHDK, CDR2 SYGVNS, per germline. The CDR3 DNA follows: TGTGCCAGCAGTGATTTCGGGACTAGCGGGAGACGGACCTACGAGCAGTACTTC. This sequence encodes CASSDFGTSGRRTYEQYF.

The genes are TRBV5-1 and TRBJ1-3; TRBD1 matches at 8 bases. The CDR3 is made up of 17 amino acids. J lost 1 base, V lost 4 bases, and 10 bases had no gene match. Germline CDR1 reads SGHRS; CDR2 reads YFSETQ. The CDR3 DNA reads as TGCGCCAGCAGCCCAAGGACAGGGTCAGCGTCTGGAAACACCATATATTTT. Protein sequence: CASSPRTGSASGNTIYF.

The rearrangement links TRBV13 to TRBJ2-5; D is undetermined. V was cut by 1 base and J by 5 bases, with 8 bases left in between. This CDR3 comprises 13 residues. Germline V gene sequence: CDR1 PRHDT, CDR2 FYEKMQ (reference sequence). The CDR3 protein is CASSLAQFETQYF. In DNA form, the CDR3 reads TGTGCCAGCAGCTTAGCTCAGTTTGAGACCCAGTACTTC. The variable domain in full, completed from reference TRBV13 and TRBJ2-5, reads AAGVIQSPRHLIKEKRETATLKCYPIPRHDTVYWYQQGPGQDPQFLISFYEKMQSDKGSIPDRFSAQQFSDYHSELNMSSLELGDSALYFCASSLAQFETQYFGPGTRLLVL.

The gene calls are TRBV5-1 and TRBJ2-5, with D perhaps matching TRBD2 (5 bases). Trimming removed 3 bases at V and 1 base at J, with 10 bases between. Looked up from germline, CDR1 is SGHRS and CDR2 is YFSETQ. This CDR3 has 14 residues. CDR3 in DNA: TGCGCCAGCAGCTCCCCTAGCTTCCAAGAGACCCAGTACTTC. Its translation: CASSSPSFQETQYF. Complete variable domain (other parts from reference TRBV5-1 and TRBJ2-5): KAGVTQTPRYLIKTRGQQVTLSCSPISGHRSVSWYQQTPGQGLQFLFEYFSETQRNKGNFPGRFSGRQFSNSRSEMNVSTLELGDSALYLCASSSPSFQETQYFGPGTRLLVL.

V is TRBV7-3 and J is TRBJ2-6; a possible D gene is TRBD1 (5 bases). Trimming pared 4 bases from V and 2 bases from J, leaving 15 bases between. Looked up from germline, CDR1 is SGHTA and CDR2 is FQGTGA. The CDR3 runs to 17 residues. CDR3 sequence reads: CASSYRPFAAGANVLTF. The DNA of the CDR3 is TGTGCCAGCAGCTACAGGCCATTCGCGGCTGGGGCCAACGTCCTGACTTTC.

The chain carries TRBV29-1 and TRBJ2-7; 9 bases align to TRBD2. The germline gives CDR1 SQVTM, CDR2 ANQGSEA. V lost 0 bases and J lost 1; bases outside the gene matches: 4. The CDR3 has 15 amino acids. Here the CDR3 DNA reads TGCAGCGTTGAAGAGCGGGGGGGACTATCCTACGAGCAGTACTTC. As protein: CSVEERGGLSYEQYF.

The chain has TRBV27 and TRBJ1-4; D gene uncertain. Germline V gene data show CDR1 as MNHEY and CDR2 as SMNVEV (reference sequence). This CDR3 contains 15 residues. Trimming cost V 0 bases and J 8 bases, with 13 bases left between them. For the CDR3, the DNA is TGTGCCAGCAGTTTATCGAGTTCCCCGGGGGAAAAACTGTTTTTT. Translating gives CASSLSSSPGEKLFF. Full variable domain (missing parts from reference TRBV27 and TRBJ1-4): EAQVTQNPRYLITVTGKKLTVTCSQNMNHEYMSWYRQDPGLGLRQIYYSMNVEVTDKGDVPEGYKVSRKEKRNFPLILESPSPNQTSLYFCASSLSSSPGEKLFFGSGTQLSVL.

This clone was seen only once. This chain connects TRBV18 to TRBJ2-3; the match to TRBD1 covers 8 bases. Losses at the gene ends were 0 bases for V and 8 bases for J; bases not matched to a gene: 10. Germline CDR1 reads KGHSH; CDR2 reads LQKENI. The CDR3 length is 16 residues. CDR3 protein: CASSPPSQGAKGTQYF. The CDR3 DNA follows: TGTGCCAGCTCACCACCGTCTCAGGGGGCGAAAGGTACGCAGTATTTT.

Only one count was recorded for this clone. The chain joins TRBV5-1 to TRBJ2-5; D remains ambiguous. CDR1 and CDR2 (germline): SGHRS, YFSETQ. Trimming removed 0 bases from V and 4 bases from J, with 10 bases in between. The CDR3 runs to 14 residues. The CDR3 sequence: CASSLVLRGETQYF. In nucleotides, the CDR3 is TGCGCCAGCAGCTTGGTTCTGCGTGGAGAGACCCAGTACTTC.

The chain is built from TRBV19 and TRBJ2-1, with 14 bases matching TRBD2. Germline trimming cut 3 bases from V and 2 bases from J; bases unmatched to any gene: 6. The CDR3 covers 18 residues. Germline loops: CDR1 LNHDA, CDR2 SQIVND (reference sequence). The DNA for the CDR3 is TGTGCCAGTAGTATGGGAAGACTAGCGGGAGGGCCCTACAATGAGCAGTTCTTC. Protein: CASSMGRLAGGPYNEQFF.

The chain couples TRBV4-3 to TRBJ2-7, with 8 bases identical to TRBD1. J lost 5 bases, V lost 3 bases, and 6 bases had no gene match. The length of the CDR3 is 14 residues. Looked up from germline, CDR1 is LGHNA and CDR2 is YSLEER. CDR3 protein: CASSHRRGPDEQYF. CDR3 DNA sequence: TGCGCCAGCAGCCATCGCAGGGGGCCCGACGAGCAGTACTTC.

The chain recombines TRBV28 with TRBJ2-7; 8 bases agree with TRBD2. The CDR3 runs to 15 residues. Germline V gene sequence: CDR1 MDHEN, CDR2 SYDVKM. The trim removed 5 bases at V and 3 bases at J, leaving 9 bases unmatched. CDR3 DNA: TGTGCCAGCAGTCCTACCGGGACTAGAATCTACGAGCAGTACTTC. Translating gives CASSPTGTRIYEQYF.

The chain employs TRBV6-2 or TRBV6-3 and TRBJ2-7; 9 bases align to TRBD2. This CDR3 spans 17 amino acids. Germline V lookup: CDR1 MNHEY, CDR2 SVGEGT. The J segment lost 0 bases and the V segment lost 7 bases, leaving 13 bases of the junction unmatched. As DNA, the CDR3 is TGTGCCAGCATCCCTGGGGTAGCGGGAGCGCTCTCCTACGAGCAGTACTTC. Its translation is CASIPGVAGALSYEQYF.

The chain has TRBV6-5 and TRBJ2-5, with TRBD2 identical over 9 bases. CDR1 MNHEY and CDR2 SVGAGI come from the germline V gene. V dropped 7 bases and J dropped 5; count of bases not matched to a gene: 11. This CDR3 has 15 amino acids. DNA for the CDR3: TGTGCCAGCAATACCGGGACTAGCTCTTTCGAGACCCAGTACTTC. It encodes CASNTGTSSFETQYF.

The chain links TRBV6-5 to TRBJ2-5; TRBD2 matches at 10 bases. Germline trimming cut 4 bases from V and 6 bases from J; bases unmatched to any gene: 8. The CDR3 loop spans 15 amino acids. Germline values: CDR1 MNHEY, CDR2 SVGAGI. CDR3 residues: CASSSGTSGIKTQYF. DNA for the CDR3: TGTGCCAGCAGTTCCGGTACTAGCGGGATAAAGACCCAGTACTTC.

This clone was counted only a few times. The gene calls are TRBV7-6 and TRBJ2-1, with 12 bases that match TRBD2. Germline V lookup: CDR1 SGHVS, CDR2 FNYEAQ. The CDR3 totals 17 residues. After removal of 1 base from V and 8 bases from J, the junction contained 9 bases not matched to a gene. The CDR3: CASSLDPGLAGGDEQFF. CDR3 sequence (DNA): TGTGCCAGCAGCTTAGATCCGGGACTAGCGGGCGGGGATGAGCAGTTCTTC.